The 10 T cell receptor beta chains listed next were all sequenced from one sample in a study of cytomegalovirus exposure and HLA in healthy donors (dated 2017 in TCRdb). Library generation was performed with the immunoSEQ multiplex PCR assay. The multiplex PCR relied on a mix of 60 forward primers for TCR Vbeta segments and 13 reverse primers for TCR Jbeta segments. The table comes from immuneACCESS by way of TCRdb, which keeps in-frame sequences with V and J called. Part of the clones is missing from these tables; in studies checked, under half for an unresolved V gene and the rest for unknown reasons. The sample profile shows 130,000 or so clones; around 77% of them were found once. The leading ten clones occupy 1.2% of the sample. Specimen: PBMCs. These receptors were obtained from a man aged 45 to 65 in good health and CMV-seronegative.

V gene TRBV11-3 combines with J gene TRBJ2-1; TRBD1 agrees at 10 bases. The CDR3 is 14 residues long. With V trimmed by 8 bases and J by 8 bases, 9 bases remained unmatched. CDR1 and CDR2 (germline): SGHNT, YENEEA. Here the CDR3 DNA reads TGTGCCAGCTCCCGGACAGGGGGGGTCGATGAGCAGTTCTTC. It encodes CASSRTGGVDEQFF.

This chain links TRBV12-5 with TRBJ2-1; tentatively, D is TRBD2 (6 bases). The CDR3 sequence is 20 residues long. Germline CDR1 reads LGHNT; CDR2 reads FRNRAP. V dropped 0 bases and J dropped 0 bases, with 21 bases sitting between them. CDR3 DNA: TGTGCTAGTGGTTTGGTACTGGGAGGTCCCCCACGCCTCTCCTACAATGAGCAGTTCTTC. Protein product: CASGLVLGGPPRLSYNEQFF.

CDR3 residues: CASSITARLDTQYF. CDR3 nucleotides: TGTGCCAGTAGTATAACCGCGAGGCTAGATACGCAGTATTTT. J is TRBJ2-3 and V is TRBV19; D remains unclear. Per germline, CDR1 LNHDA and CDR2 SQIVND (reference sequence). CDR3 size: 14 residues. V gave up 2 bases and J gave up 5 bases, with 11 bases separating them.

Only a few counts were recorded for this clone. V usage is TRBV5-6 and J usage is TRBJ1-5; 7 nucleotides align to TRBD1. V gave up 2 bases and J gave up 0 bases; unmatched junction bases: 11. There are 18 residues in the CDR3. The germline CDR1 and CDR2 sequences are SGHDT and YYEEEE. CDR3: CASSLQGQLAYSNQPQHF. The DNA of the CDR3 is TGTGCCAGCAGCTTACAGGGACAGCTTGCCTATAGCAATCAGCCCCAGCATTTT.

This chain links TRBV27 with TRBJ2-7; TRBD2 might be the D (6 bases). Trimming removed 4 bases at V and 3 bases at J, with 10 bases between. CDR1 is MNHEY and CDR2 is SMNVEV in the germline V gene (reference sequence). There are 13 residues in the CDR3. The CDR3 DNA sequence: TGTGCCAGCAGTTCACTAGCCCACTACGAGCAGTACTTC. Amino acid sequence: CASSSLAHYEQYF.

The chain carries TRBV7-9 and TRBJ2-1, with TRBD2 matching 13 bases. Unmatched junction bases numbered 7, after V lost 6 bases and J lost 2 bases. The CDR3 is 17 amino acids. The germline V gene has CDR1 SEHNR and CDR2 FQNEAQ (reference sequence). The CDR3 is CASRRGLAGETYNEQFF. CDR3 coding DNA: TGTGCCAGCAGGCGTGGACTAGCGGGAGAGACCTACAATGAGCAGTTCTTC.

The genes are TRBV28 and TRBJ2-7; unclear D gene. CDR1 MDHEN and CDR2 SYDVKM come from the germline V gene. Trimming shortened V by 1 base and J by 4 bases, and 5 bases separated the two germline ends. This CDR3 contains 12 residues. CDR3 DNA: TGTGCCAGCAGTTTATTGCGATACGAGCAGTACTTC. This encodes CASSLLRYEQYF.

V is TRBV30 and J is TRBJ2-3; 8 bases are shared with TRBD2. Germline V gives CDR1 GTSNPN, CDR2 SVGIG (reference sequence). After removal of 2 bases from V and 0 bases from J, the junction contained 10 bases not matched to a gene. This CDR3 is built from 17 residues. The CDR3 loop reads CAWSRREAGGSTDTQYF. The DNA of the CDR3 is TGTGCCTGGAGTCGCCGGGAGGCGGGAGGTAGCACAGATACGCAGTATTTT.

A few counts support this clone. This chain connects TRBV7-8 to TRBJ2-1; the D gene is possibly TRBD2 (5 bases). V was trimmed by 1 base and J by 3 bases, leaving 13 bases between them. The germline V gene encodes CDR1 SGHVS and CDR2 FQNEAQ. The length of the CDR3 is 16 residues. CDR3 in DNA: TGTGCCAGCAGCTTAGGATCCAGCGGAATCTACAATGAGCAGTTCTTC. Its translation is CASSLGSSGIYNEQFF.

The J gene is TRBJ1-1, the V gene TRBV6-6; 9 bases are a match to TRBD1. This CDR3 is built from 14 residues. The junction had 8 bases not matched to a gene; V was cut back by 4 bases and J by 8 bases. Germline V gene sequence: CDR1 MNHNY, CDR2 SVGAGI (reference sequence). CDR3 DNA: TGTGCCAGCAGTTTTACAGGGGGCGCCCAGGAAGCTTTCTTT. Its protein product is CASSFTGGAQEAFF.